This T cell receptor beta chain was sequenced during a study of blood T cell repertoires in COVID-19. Across the whole study: Acute-phase and convalescent COVID-19 samples originated in the United States, Italy and Spain. PBMCs, B-cell-depleted T cells, or T cells were the source of the cDNA or gDNA that made up the material.

Patients at the Seattle site were enrolled during active infection and followed longitudinally. Profiling relied on immunoSEQ multiplex PCR, and the TCRdb table lists in-frame clones only, not all of them. The sample records 210,000 or so clones, nearly 85% being singletons. The CDR3 spans 14 residues. Trimming removed 1 base from V and 9 bases from J, with 10 bases in between. CDR1 LGHDT and CDR2 YNNKEL come from the germline V gene (reference sequence). The material sequenced was peripheral blood. The chain joins TRBV3-1 (or the pseudogene TRBV3-2) to TRBJ1-6, with D uncertain. This receptor was obtained from a young woman with COVID-19, enrolled during active disease. The CDR3 nucleotides read TGTGCCAGCAGCCAAGCCCAGTCCATTTCACCCCTCCACTTT. It translates to CASSQAQSISPLHF.